The 31 T cell receptor beta chains in this list originate from one sample, sequenced in a study of T cells in Graves' hyperthyroidism and ophthalmopathy. What was amplified from RNA transcripts were TCR beta CDR3 regions. An initial round of RT-PCR targeting the TCR CDR3 relied on the HTBI primer set. TCRdb analysed the multiplex PCR reads with MiXCR anew, one entry per CDR3 protein. The profile shows around 480,000 distinct CDR3 sequences, around an eighth of them singletons. Sequenced sample: blood. These receptors were collected from a woman aged 18-30 years with Graves' hyperthyroidism.

The chain recombines TRBV12-3 or TRBV12-4 with TRBJ2-2; D not resolved. V was cut by 5 bases and J by 4 bases, with 5 bases left in between. The CDR3 spans 12 residues. The CDR3 region is CASSRATGELFF. The DNA for the CDR3 is TGTGCCAGCAGTCGTGCCACCGGGGAGCTGTTTTTT.

This clonotype was picked up many times. This rearrangement joins TRBV2 to TRBJ2-7, with TRBD2 matching 8 bases. CDR3 length: 16 residues. V was pared by 6 bases and J by 2 bases, with 12 bases of the junction left unmatched. Germline V lookup: CDR1 SNHLY, CDR2 FYNNEI. CDR3 bases: TGTGCCAGCAGGGACGGGGGGGCCCCTTTTACCTACGAGCAGTACTTC. This codes for CASRDGGAPFTYEQYF.

Note on this clonotype: A much larger clone differs from this one at a single base, so this may be a read error. The chain links TRBV3-1 to TRBJ2-3; TRBD1 agrees at 8 bases. The germline CDR1 and CDR2 sequences are LGHDT and YNNKEL (reference sequence). V shed 3 bases, J shed 4 bases, and the junction held 12 bases outside the gene matches. This CDR3 region has 17 residues. The CDR3 is CASSQPRTGKGPDTQYF. The CDR3, as DNA: TGTGCCAGCAGCCAGCCGCGGACAGGGAAGGGCCCAGATACGCAGTATTTT.

This clonotype was detected only a few times. This chain joins TRBV24-1 and TRBJ1-5, with D perhaps matching TRBD1 (6 bases). The CDR3 spans 14 residues. Per germline, CDR1 KGHDR and CDR2 SFDVKD. The V gene lost 7 bases and the J gene lost 4 bases, with 13 bases spanning the gap. The CDR3: CATSKDSFNQPQHF. DNA for the CDR3: TGTGCCACCAGCAAGGACAGTTTTAATCAGCCCCAGCATTTT.

This clonotype was seen repeatedly, ten times or more. The chain is built from TRBV12-3 or TRBV12-4 and TRBJ1-1; D ambiguous. This CDR3 has 14 amino acids. V lost 3 bases to trimming and J lost 1 base, with 9 bases between them. In nucleotides, the CDR3 is TGTGCCAGCAGTTTGACCCCGCCGAACACTGAAGCTTTCTTT. This gives the protein CASSLTPPNTEAFF.

This sequence joins TRBV7-2 and TRBJ1-1, with TRBD1 as a possible D gene (6 bases). The CDR3 totals 16 residues. V lost 0 bases and J lost 0, with 11 bases in between. Germline V lookup: CDR1 SGHTA, CDR2 FQGNSA. CDR3 DNA: TGTGCCAGCAGCTTAGCGATGGGGGGCATGAACACTGAAGCTTTCTTT. Translation: CASSLAMGGMNTEAFF.

Many counts were recorded for this clonotype. This chain joins TRBV3-1 and TRBJ1-4; maybe TRBD1 (6 bases). Germline assignment: CDR1 LGHDT and CDR2 YNNKEL (reference sequence). The V and J ends lost 6 bases and 7 bases respectively, with 15 bases between them. This CDR3 has 14 residues. Written as DNA, the CDR3 is TGTGCCAGCAGTACAGGGCAGGGGCCTGAAAAACTGTTTTTT. It codes for CASSTGQGPEKLFF.

This clonotype was seen at least ten times. The chain recombines TRBV4-1 with TRBJ1-5; no clear D gene. V was pared by 1 base and J by 6 bases, with 10 bases between. This CDR3 spans 14 amino acids. Germline V gene sequence: CDR1 MGHRA, CDR2 YSYEKL. The CDR3: CASSQVGLGQPQHF. CDR3 DNA sequence: TGCGCCAGCAGCCAAGTCGGGCTTGGTCAGCCCCAGCATTTT.

The chain uses TRBV30 and TRBJ2-3; 8 positions agree with TRBD2. V lost 4 bases, J lost 9 bases, and 3 bases stayed unmatched. Germline CDR1 and CDR2: GTSNPN and SVGIG (reference sequence). This CDR3 contains 11 residues. The CDR3 loop reads CAWTAGGTQYF. CDR3 DNA: TGTGCCTGGACGGCGGGAGGAACGCAGTATTTT.

V gene TRBV3-1 combines with J gene TRBJ2-7; no clear D. CDR1 and CDR2 (germline): LGHDT, YNNKEL (reference sequence). V dropped 1 base and J dropped 7 bases, with 11 bases sitting between them. The CDR3 consists of 13 residues. Written as DNA, the CDR3 is TGTGCCAGCAGCCAAGTGATGGGTGGGGAGCAGTACGTC. Its translation: CASSQVMGGEQYV.

This clonotype was seen at least ten times. This chain links TRBV12-3 or TRBV12-4 with TRBJ1-2, with D possibly being TRBD1 (5 bases). V lost 5 bases, J lost 0 bases, and 10 bases lay in between. This CDR3 comprises 14 residues. The DNA for the CDR3 is TGTGCCAGCAGTCCACAGGTTACTAACTATGGCTACACCTTC. Translating gives CASSPQVTNYGYTF.

This clonotype appeared many times. This chain uses TRBV12-3 or TRBV12-4 with TRBJ1-2; D uncertain. Trimming removed 1 base from V and 4 bases from J, with 7 bases in between. The CDR3 length is 13 residues. The CDR3 region has the DNA TGTGCCAGCAGTTTAGGAGCGGTCTATGGCTACACCTTC. This encodes CASSLGAVYGYTF.

This clonotype was detected ten times or more. The chain employs TRBV30 and TRBJ2-5; the D call may be TRBD1 or TRBD2 (5 bases each). CDR3 length: 13 residues. In germline, CDR1 is GTSNPN, CDR2 SVGIG (reference sequence). With 3 bases removed from V and 5 bases from J, the gap between germline ends came to 13 bases. The CDR3 nucleotides are TGTGCCTGGAGCCGGGACCGAGGGGAGACCCAGTACTTC. Translation: CAWSRDRGETQYF.

The gene calls are TRBV7-3 and TRBJ2-1, with D tentatively TRBD2 (6 bases). The CDR3 spans 14 residues. The V end was cut by 5 bases, the J end by 5 bases, with 13 bases between. Germline V lookup: CDR1 SGHTA, CDR2 FQGTGA. The CDR3 loop reads CASSDGTLDNEQFF. DNA of the CDR3: TGTGCCAGCAGCGACGGGACTCTAGACAATGAGCAGTTCTTC.

This clonotype was detected a few times. The chain joins TRBV5-1 to TRBJ2-2; D possibly corresponds to TRBD2 (5 bases). Germline CDR1 is SGHRS and CDR2 is YFSETQ. The CDR3 contains 15 residues. Between the trimmed V and J ends, which lost 7 bases and 1 base, there was a span of 14 bases. CDR3 amino acids: CASSPGWENTGELFF. The CDR3 region has the DNA TGCGCCAGCTCCCCGGGGTGGGAGAACACCGGGGAGCTGTTTTTT.

This clonotype was observed at least ten times. V usage is TRBV20-1 and J usage is TRBJ2-5; 8 positions agree with TRBD1. There are 12 residues in the CDR3. Losses at the gene ends were 6 bases for V and 4 bases for J; bases not matched to a gene: 4. Germline loops: CDR1 DFQATT, CDR2 SNEGSKA (reference sequence). CDR3 sequence: CSAYRGRETQYF. The CDR3, as DNA: TGCAGTGCCTACAGGGGGAGAGAGACCCAGTACTTC.

This clonotype occurred many times. This chain links TRBV3-1 with TRBJ1-5; unclear D gene. Between the trimmed V and J ends, which lost 6 bases and 9 bases, there was a span of 15 bases. Looked up from germline, CDR1 is LGHDT and CDR2 is YNNKEL (reference sequence). The CDR3 sequence is 13 residues long. The chain's CDR3 is CASSRESSVPQHF. The CDR3 DNA is TGTGCCAGCAGTCGCGAATCCAGTGTGCCCCAGCATTTT.

Note on this clonotype: A much larger clone lies a single base off, so this may be a read error. V is TRBV28 and J is TRBJ1-2; the match to TRBD1 covers 11 bases. After removal of 8 bases from V and 13 bases from J, the junction contained 9 bases not matched to a gene. The CDR3 spans 12 residues. CDR1 MDHEN and CDR2 SYDVKM come from the germline V gene. CDR3 loop: CASEWTGGRCTF. The DNA for the CDR3 is TGTGCCAGCGAGTGGACAGGGGGCCGCTGCACCTTC.

This clonotype was detected a few times. The gene calls are TRBV4-1 and TRBJ2-1; 8 bases are shared with TRBD2. CDR3 length equals 16 residues. Per germline, CDR1 MGHRA and CDR2 YSYEKL. The J segment lost 3 bases and the V segment lost 0 bases, leaving 4 bases of the junction unmatched. The CDR3 spells CASSQDGTRIYNEQFF. In nucleotides, the CDR3 is TGCGCCAGCAGCCAAGACGGGACTAGGATCTACAATGAGCAGTTCTTC.

The sample holds a few counts of this clonotype. The chain carries TRBV6-1 and TRBJ1-1, with D unclear. V lost 0 bases to trimming and J lost 1 base, with 12 bases between them. The germline V gene has CDR1 MNHNS and CDR2 SASEGT. The CDR3 contains 16 residues. The DNA for the CDR3 is TGTGCCAGCAGTGAAGCGCTTAGCACAGAGAACACTGAAGCTTTCTTT. Residues: CASSEALSTENTEAFF.

The J gene is TRBJ1-1, the V gene TRBV15; no clear D gene. The V and J ends lost 1 base and 13 bases respectively, with 13 bases between them. The germline gives CDR1 LNHNV, CDR2 YYDKDF (reference sequence). This CDR3 has 12 amino acids. CDR3 amino acids: CATSRVGQDSFF. DNA of the CDR3: TGTGCCACCAGCAGAGTCGGGCAAGATAGTTTCTTT.

Ten or more counts support this clonotype. The chain links TRBV12-3 or TRBV12-4 to TRBJ2-7; D possibly corresponds to TRBD2 (6 bases). The CDR3 runs 14 residues. V was clipped by 8 bases and J by 4 bases, with 18 bases between them. The CDR3 is CASLTTSRWYEQYF. DNA of the CDR3: TGTGCCAGCTTAACGACTAGTAGGTGGTACGAGCAGTACTTC.

The rearrangement joins TRBV27 to TRBJ2-1; 8 nucleotides agree with TRBD1. Per the germline V gene, CDR1 is MNHEY and CDR2 is SMNVEV (reference sequence). J gave up 9 bases and V 3 bases, and 13 bases lay outside the gene matches. The CDR3 sequence is 16 residues long. CDR3 region: CASSFGQGASESEQFF. The DNA for the CDR3 is TGTGCCAGCAGTTTTGGGCAGGGGGCGTCTGAAAGTGAGCAGTTCTTC.

Many counts were recorded for this clonotype. The chain couples TRBV27 to TRBJ2-1, with TRBD2 matching over 9 bases. Germline V gene lookup returns CDR1 MNHEY and CDR2 SMNVEV (reference sequence). The CDR3 length is 15 residues. The trim removed 2 bases at V and 7 bases at J, leaving 6 bases unmatched. This chain's CDR3 is CASSLLAGGANEQFF. CDR3 in DNA: TGTGCCAGCAGTTTACTGGCGGGAGGGGCTAATGAGCAGTTCTTC.

Many counts were recorded for this clonotype. The chain couples TRBV3-1 to TRBJ1-2; weak D call: TRBD1 (5 bases). CDR3 length: 16 residues. The V gene's germline CDR1 is LGHDT and CDR2 YNNKEL (reference sequence). Trimming left V 1 base short and J 2 bases short, with 14 bases between. The chain's CDR3 is CASSQAPMDKNYGYTF. CDR3 sequence (DNA): TGTGCCAGCAGCCAAGCTCCCATGGACAAGAACTATGGCTACACCTTC.

The rearrangement joins TRBV19 to TRBJ2-7, with 9 bases that match TRBD1. The CDR3 consists of 14 residues. The J segment lost 5 bases and the V segment lost 1 base, leaving 3 bases of the junction unmatched. Germline CDR1 is LNHDA and CDR2 is SQIVND (reference sequence). The CDR3 nucleotides are TGTGCCAGTAGTATAGTCGGGACAGGGAACGAGCAGTACTTC. This translates into CASSIVGTGNEQYF.

The gene calls are TRBV27 and TRBJ2-1, with 8 nucleotides matching TRBD2. The germline CDR1 and CDR2 sequences are MNHEY and SMNVEV (reference sequence). V lost 6 bases, J lost 6 bases, and 7 bases stayed unmatched. This CDR3 is 14 amino acids long. This CDR3 is CASRGGRRINEQFF. The CDR3 bases are TGTGCCAGCAGGGGCGGGAGGAGGATCAATGAGCAGTTCTTC.

This clonotype has more than one count but fewer than ten. The chain recombines TRBV6-1 with TRBJ2-1; 7 nucleotides agree with TRBD2. V lost 5 bases to trimming and J lost 0 bases; unmatched junction nucleotides: 7. This CDR3 contains 16 residues. Germline lookup yields CDR1 MNHNS and CDR2 SASEGT. CDR3 protein: CASSTPGLLSYNEQFF. DNA of the CDR3: TGTGCCAGCAGTACGCCGGGACTACTCTCCTACAATGAGCAGTTCTTC.

The rearrangement uses TRBV7-2 and TRBJ2-5, with a weak D call TRBD1 (6 bases). V dropped 0 bases and J dropped 5 bases, with 13 bases sitting between them. Germline CDR1 SGHTA, CDR2 FQGNSA. The CDR3 is 15 amino acids. The CDR3 sequence is CASSLAPTGQETQYF. The CDR3 nucleotides are TGTGCCAGCAGCTTAGCCCCGACAGGTCAGGAGACCCAGTACTTC.

This clonotype appeared many times. The chain couples TRBV7-8 to TRBJ2-7; D is uncertain. Trimming removed 1 base at V and 6 bases at J, with 16 bases between. Germline V gene lookup returns CDR1 SGHVS and CDR2 FQNEAQ. This CDR3 has 15 residues. The CDR3 region is CASSLVPKIGSEQYV. In DNA, the CDR3 is TGTGCCAGCAGCTTAGTTCCCAAAATTGGCTCCGAGCAGTACGTC.

This chain connects TRBV7-9 to TRBJ1-2; D gene ambiguous. With 5 bases removed from V and 5 bases from J, the gap between germline ends came to 12 bases. CDR3 length: 13 residues. Germline CDR1 SEHNR, CDR2 FQNEAQ (reference sequence). The CDR3 loop reads CASSTERTYGYTF. CDR3 coding DNA: TGTGCCAGCAGCACGGAGCGGACTTATGGCTACACCTTC.